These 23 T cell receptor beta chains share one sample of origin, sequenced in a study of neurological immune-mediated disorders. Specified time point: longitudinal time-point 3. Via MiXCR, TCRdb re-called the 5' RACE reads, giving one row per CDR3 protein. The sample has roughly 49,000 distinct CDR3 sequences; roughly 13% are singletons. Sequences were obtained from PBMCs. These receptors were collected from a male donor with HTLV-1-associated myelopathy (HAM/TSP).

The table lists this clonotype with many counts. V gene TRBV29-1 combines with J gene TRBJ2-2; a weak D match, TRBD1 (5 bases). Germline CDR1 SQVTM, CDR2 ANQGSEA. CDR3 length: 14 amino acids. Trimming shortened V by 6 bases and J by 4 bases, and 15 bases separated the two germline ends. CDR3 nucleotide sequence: TGCAGCGTCCAAAGGGGCGGACGCACCGGGGAGCTGTTTTTT. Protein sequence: CSVQRGGRTGELFF.

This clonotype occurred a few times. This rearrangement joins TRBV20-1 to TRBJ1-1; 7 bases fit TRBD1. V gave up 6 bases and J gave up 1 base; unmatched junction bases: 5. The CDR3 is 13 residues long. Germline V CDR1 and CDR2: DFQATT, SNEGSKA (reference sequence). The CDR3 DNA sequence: TGCAGTGCGTGGGGACAGACGAACACTGAAGCTTTCTTT. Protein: CSAWGQTNTEAFF.

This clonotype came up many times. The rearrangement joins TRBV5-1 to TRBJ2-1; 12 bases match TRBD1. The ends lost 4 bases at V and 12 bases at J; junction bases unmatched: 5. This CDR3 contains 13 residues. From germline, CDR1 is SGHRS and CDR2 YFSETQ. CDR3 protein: CASSPGQGAGQFF. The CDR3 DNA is TGCGCCAGCAGCCCGGGACAGGGGGCAGGGCAGTTCTTC.

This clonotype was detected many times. The CDR3 region has the DNA TGTGCCAGCAGCTTTTGGGGGGCAGATACCGGCTACACCTTC. It codes for CASSFWGADTGYTF. The rearrangement links TRBV7-2 to TRBJ1-2, with D possibly matching TRBD1 (6 bases). From germline, CDR1 is SGHTA and CDR2 FQGNSA. This CDR3 is built from 14 residues. V gave up 3 bases and J gave up 8 bases, with 16 bases separating them.

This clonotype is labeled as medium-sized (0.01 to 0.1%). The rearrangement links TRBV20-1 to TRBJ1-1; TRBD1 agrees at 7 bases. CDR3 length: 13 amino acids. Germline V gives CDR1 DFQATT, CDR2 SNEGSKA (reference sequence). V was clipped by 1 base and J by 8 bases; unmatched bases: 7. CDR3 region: CSARGQGLREAFF. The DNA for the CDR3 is TGCAGTGCTAGAGGACAGGGACTAAGAGAAGCTTTCTTT.

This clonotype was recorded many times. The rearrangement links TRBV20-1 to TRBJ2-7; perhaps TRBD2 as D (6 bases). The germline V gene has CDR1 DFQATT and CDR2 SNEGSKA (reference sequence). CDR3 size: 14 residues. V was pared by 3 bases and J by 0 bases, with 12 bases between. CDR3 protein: CSASFGGPSYEQYF. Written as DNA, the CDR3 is TGCAGTGCTAGTTTCGGGGGACCCTCCTACGAGCAGTACTTC.

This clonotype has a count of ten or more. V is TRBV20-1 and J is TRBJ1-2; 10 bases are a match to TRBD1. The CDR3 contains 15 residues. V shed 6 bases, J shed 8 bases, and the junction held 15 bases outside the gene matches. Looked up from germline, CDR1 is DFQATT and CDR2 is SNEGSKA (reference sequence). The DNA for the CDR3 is TGCAGTGCCAGACCCCCCCGGGACAGGGGAGGGGGCTACACCTTC. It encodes CSARPPRDRGGGYTF.

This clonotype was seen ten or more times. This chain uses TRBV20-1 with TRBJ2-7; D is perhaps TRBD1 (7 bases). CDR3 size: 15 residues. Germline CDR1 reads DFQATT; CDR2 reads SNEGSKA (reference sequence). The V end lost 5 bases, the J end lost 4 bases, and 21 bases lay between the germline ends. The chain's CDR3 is CSAPEGAGFGYEQYF. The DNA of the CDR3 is TGCAGTGCTCCGGAGGGGGCGGGTTTTGGTTACGAGCAGTACTTC.

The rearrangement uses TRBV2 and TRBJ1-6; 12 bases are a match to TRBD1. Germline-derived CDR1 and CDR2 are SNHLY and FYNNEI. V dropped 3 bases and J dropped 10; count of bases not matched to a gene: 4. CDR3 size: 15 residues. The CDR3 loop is CASSEGQGAISPLHF. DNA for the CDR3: TGTGCCAGCAGTGAGGGACAGGGGGCAATATCACCCCTCCACTTT.

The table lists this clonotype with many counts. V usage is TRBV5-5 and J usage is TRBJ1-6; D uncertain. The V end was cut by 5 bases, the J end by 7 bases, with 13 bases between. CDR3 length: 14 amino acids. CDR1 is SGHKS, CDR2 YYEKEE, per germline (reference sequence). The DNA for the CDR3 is TGTGCCAGCAGGTCCGGGTACCGAAATTCACCCCTCCACTTT. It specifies CASRSGYRNSPLHF.

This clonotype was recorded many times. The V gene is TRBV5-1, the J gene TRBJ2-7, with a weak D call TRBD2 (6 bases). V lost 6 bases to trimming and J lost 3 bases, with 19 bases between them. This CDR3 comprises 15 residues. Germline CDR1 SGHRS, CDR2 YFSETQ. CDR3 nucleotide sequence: TGCGCCAGCATGGACTGGGACTCGTTAAACTACGAGCAGTACTTC. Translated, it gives CASMDWDSLNYEQYF.

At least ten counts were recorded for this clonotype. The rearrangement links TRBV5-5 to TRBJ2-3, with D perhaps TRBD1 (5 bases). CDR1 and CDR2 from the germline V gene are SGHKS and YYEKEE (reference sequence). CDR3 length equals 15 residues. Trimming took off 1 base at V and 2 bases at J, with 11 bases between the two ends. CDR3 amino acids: CASSLYGRATDTQYF. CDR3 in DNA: TGTGCCAGCAGCTTGTACGGCAGGGCCACAGATACGCAGTATTTT.

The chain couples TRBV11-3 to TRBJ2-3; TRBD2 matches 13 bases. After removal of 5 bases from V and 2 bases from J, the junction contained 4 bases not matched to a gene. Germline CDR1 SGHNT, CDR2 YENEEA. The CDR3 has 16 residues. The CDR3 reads CASSRGLAGATDTQYF. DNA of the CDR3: TGTGCCAGCAGCCGAGGACTAGCGGGGGCCACAGATACGCAGTATTTT.

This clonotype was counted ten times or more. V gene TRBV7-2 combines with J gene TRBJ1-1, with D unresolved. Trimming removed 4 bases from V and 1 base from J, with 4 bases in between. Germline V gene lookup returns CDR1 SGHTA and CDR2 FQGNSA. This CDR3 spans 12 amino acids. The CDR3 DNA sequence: TGTGCCAGCAGCTGGGCGAACACTGAAGCTTTCTTT. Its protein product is CASSWANTEAFF. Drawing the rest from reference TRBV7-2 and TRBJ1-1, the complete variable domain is GAGVSQSPSNKVTEKGKDVELRCDPISGHTALYWYRQSLGQGLEFLIYFQGNSAPDKSGLPSDRFSAERTGGSVSTLTIQRTQQEDSAVYLCASSWANTEAFFGQGTRLTVV.

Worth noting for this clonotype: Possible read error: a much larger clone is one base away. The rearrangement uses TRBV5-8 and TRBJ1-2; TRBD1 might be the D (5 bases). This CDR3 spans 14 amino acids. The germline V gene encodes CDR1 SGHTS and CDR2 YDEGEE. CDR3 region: CANSVGGDPYGYTF. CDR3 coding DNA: TGTGCCAACAGCGTGGGGGGGGACCCTTACGGCTACACCTTC.

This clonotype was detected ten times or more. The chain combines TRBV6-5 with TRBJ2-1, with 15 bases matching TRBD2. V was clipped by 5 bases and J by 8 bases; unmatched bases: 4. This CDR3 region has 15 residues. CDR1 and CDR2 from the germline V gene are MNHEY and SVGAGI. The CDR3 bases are TGTGCCAGCAGTACGGGACTAGCGGGGGGCGATGAGCAGTTCTTC. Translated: CASSTGLAGGDEQFF.

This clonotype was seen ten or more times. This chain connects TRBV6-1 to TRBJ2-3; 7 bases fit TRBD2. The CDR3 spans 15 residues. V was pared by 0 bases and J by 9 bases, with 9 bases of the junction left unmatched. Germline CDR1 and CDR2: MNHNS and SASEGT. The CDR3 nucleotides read TGTGCCAGCAGTGAAGCCGGGCTAGCGGCAGGGACGCAGTATTTT. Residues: CASSEAGLAAGTQYF.

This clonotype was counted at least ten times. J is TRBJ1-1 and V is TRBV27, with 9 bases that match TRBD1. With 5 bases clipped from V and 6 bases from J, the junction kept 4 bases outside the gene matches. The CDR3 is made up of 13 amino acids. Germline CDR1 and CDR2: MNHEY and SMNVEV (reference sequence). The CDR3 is CASSRGQGAEAFF. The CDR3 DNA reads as TGTGCCAGCAGTCGGGGACAGGGTGCTGAAGCTTTCTTT.

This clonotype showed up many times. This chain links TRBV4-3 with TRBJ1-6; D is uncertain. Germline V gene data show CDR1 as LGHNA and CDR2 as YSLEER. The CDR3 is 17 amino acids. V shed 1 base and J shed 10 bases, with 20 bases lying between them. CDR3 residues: CASSQVAQPGPASPLHF. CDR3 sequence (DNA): TGCGCCAGCAGCCAAGTGGCTCAGCCGGGCCCGGCGTCACCCCTCCACTTT.

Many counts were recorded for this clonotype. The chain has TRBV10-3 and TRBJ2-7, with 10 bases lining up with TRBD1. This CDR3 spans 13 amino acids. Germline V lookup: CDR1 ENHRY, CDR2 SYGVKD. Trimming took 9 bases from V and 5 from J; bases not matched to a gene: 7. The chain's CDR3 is CAILGTGDDEQYF. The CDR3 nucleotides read TGTGCCATTCTCGGGACAGGGGACGACGAGCAGTACTTC.

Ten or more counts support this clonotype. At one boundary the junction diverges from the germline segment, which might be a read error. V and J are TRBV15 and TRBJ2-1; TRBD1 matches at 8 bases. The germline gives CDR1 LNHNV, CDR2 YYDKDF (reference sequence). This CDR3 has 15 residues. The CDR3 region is CATSREDRVIGEQFF. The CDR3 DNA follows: TGTGCCACCAGTAGAGAGGACAGGGTGATAGGGGAGCAGTTCTTC.

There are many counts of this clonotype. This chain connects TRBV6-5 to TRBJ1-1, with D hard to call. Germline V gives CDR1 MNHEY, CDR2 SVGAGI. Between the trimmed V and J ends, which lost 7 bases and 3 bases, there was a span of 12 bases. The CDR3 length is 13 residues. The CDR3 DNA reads TGTGCCAGCAACGTGGAGCGGGACACTGAAGCTTTCTTT. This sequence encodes CASNVERDTEAFF.

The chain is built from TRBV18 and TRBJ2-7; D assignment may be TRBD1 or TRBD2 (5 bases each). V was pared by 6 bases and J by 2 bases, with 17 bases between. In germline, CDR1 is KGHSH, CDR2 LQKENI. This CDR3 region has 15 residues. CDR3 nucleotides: TGTGCCAGCTCGCCCCCCACGGGGACCACCTACGAGCAGTACTTC. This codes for CASSPPTGTTYEQYF.